The clone carrying this T cell receptor (beta chain) was counted a few times. Its antigen is undetermined. These data originate in a study of T cell repertoires in cytomegalovirus infection. Background on the study: Public signatures in TCR beta pointed to CMV infection and matching HLA type.

TCRdb called the reads again in MiXCR, with one record for every CDR3 protein. The sample lists 600,000 to 700,000 distinct CDR3 sequences; 33% were seen once. V lost 6 bases to trimming and J lost 7 bases; unmatched junction nucleotides: 13. The germline V gene has CDR1 DFQATT and CDR2 SNEGSKA (reference sequence). CDR3 length: 14 amino acids. The clonotype was recovered from a human donor in good health (CMV status not recorded). Some clones in this sample may be carry-over from other donors' samples. Sequences were derived from cultured PBMCs, sampled from culture after CMV antigen stimulation. The chain combines TRBV20-1 with TRBJ2-5; 8 nucleotides line up with TRBD2. CDR3 region: CSAVLSGGPGTQYF. The CDR3, as DNA: TGCAGTGCCGTTTTATCGGGGGGGCCGGGGACCCAGTACTTC.